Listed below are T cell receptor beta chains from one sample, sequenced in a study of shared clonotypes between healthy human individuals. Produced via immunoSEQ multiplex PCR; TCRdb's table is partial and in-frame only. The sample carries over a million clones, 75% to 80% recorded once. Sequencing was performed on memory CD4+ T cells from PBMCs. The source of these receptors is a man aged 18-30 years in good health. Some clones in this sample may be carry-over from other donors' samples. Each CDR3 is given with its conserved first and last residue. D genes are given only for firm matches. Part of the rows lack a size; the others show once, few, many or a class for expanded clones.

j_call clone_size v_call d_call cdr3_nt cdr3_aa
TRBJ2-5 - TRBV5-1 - TGCGCCAGCAGCTTTTTAGGACAGTACCAAGAGACCCAGTACTTC CASSFLGQYQETQYF
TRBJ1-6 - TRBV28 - TGTGCCAGCAGAAGTACCTCACCCCTCCACTTT CASRSTSPLHF
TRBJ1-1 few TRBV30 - TGTGCCTGGATCGCCCGGAACACTGAAGCTTTCTTT CAWIARNTEAFF
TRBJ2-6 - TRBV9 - TGTGCCAGCAGCAAGAATCAACGGTCTGGGGCCAACGTCCTGACTTTC CASSKNQRSGANVLTF
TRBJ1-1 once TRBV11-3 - TGTGCCAGCAGCTTTGATCTGAACACTGAAGCTTTCTTT CASSFDLNTEAFF
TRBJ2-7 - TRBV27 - TGTGCCAGCAGTTCCCGTGGGGGCCTTCAGCAGTACTTC CASSSRGGLQQYF
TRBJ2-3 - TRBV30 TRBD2 TGTGCCTGGAGTATGTTAAGCGGGAGTGGAGATACGCAGTATTTT CAWSMLSGSGDTQYF
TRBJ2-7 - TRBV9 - TGTGCCAGCAGCCCTCGAGTGGGGGCCTACGAGCAGTACTTC CASSPRVGAYEQYF
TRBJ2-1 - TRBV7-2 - TGTGCCAGCAGCACTAGCTCCTACAATGAGCAGTTCTTC CASSTSSYNEQFF
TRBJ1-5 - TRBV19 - TGTGCCAGTAGTATTCAGCTAGGCAATCAGCCCCAGCATTTT CASSIQLGNQPQHF
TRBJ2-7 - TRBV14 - TGTGCCAGCAGCCCAGGAGGCGAGCAGTACTTC CASSPGGEQYF
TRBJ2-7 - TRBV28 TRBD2 TGTGCCAGCAGTCGAACCCGCACTAGCGGGAGCCTGTACTTC CASSRTRTSGSLYF
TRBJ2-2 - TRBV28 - TGTGCCAGCAAGGAGGGAGTTAACGGGGAGCTGTTTTTT CASKEGVNGELFF
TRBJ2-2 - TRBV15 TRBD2 TGTGCCACCAGCAGAGTCCTAGCGGGAGGTGCCGGGGAGCTGTTTTTT CATSRVLAGGAGELFF
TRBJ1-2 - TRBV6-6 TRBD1 TGTGCCAGCAGTTCGCAGGGGGCTGGCTATGGCTACACCTTC CASSSQGAGYGYTF
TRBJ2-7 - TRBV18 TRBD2 TGTGCCAGCTCACCGCCTAGCGGGGACTACGAGCAGTACTTC CASSPPSGDYEQYF
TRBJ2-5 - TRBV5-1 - TGCGCCAGCAGCTTGGCCAGGCAGGACCCTGCCGAGACCCAGTACTTC CASSLARQDPAETQYF
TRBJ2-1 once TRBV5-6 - TGTGCCAGCAGCCAGGGGTCGGTCTCGTACAATGAGCAGTTCTTC CASSQGSVSYNEQFF
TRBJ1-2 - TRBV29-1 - TGCAGCGCAGCAGAAACCTATGGCTACACCTTC CSAAETYGYTF
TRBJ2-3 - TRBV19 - TGTGCCAGTAGTATAGGCCGGGGGACAGATACGCAGTATTTT CASSIGRGTDTQYF
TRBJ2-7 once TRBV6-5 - TGTGCCAGCAAGGTCGCGGGGAACGAGCAGTACTTC CASKVAGNEQYF
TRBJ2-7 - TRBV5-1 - TGCGCCAGCAGCTTGAGGTCTAGACCCCCGGGGAGTTTGGAGCAGTACTTC CASSLRSRPPGSLEQYF
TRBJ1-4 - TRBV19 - TGTGCCAGTAGTATAGGAGTTCGTGAAAAACTGTTTTTT CASSIGVREKLFF
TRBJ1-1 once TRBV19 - TGTGCCAGTAGTTTCCAAATGAACACTGAAGCTTTCTTT CASSFQMNTEAFF
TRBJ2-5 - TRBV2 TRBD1 TGTGCCAGCAGTTGGGACAGAGTGCAATCCCAAGAGACCCAGTACTTC CASSWDRVQSQETQYF
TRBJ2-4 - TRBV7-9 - TGTGCCAGCAGCTTGCCCACAGCCAAAAACATTCAGTACTTC CASSLPTAKNIQYF
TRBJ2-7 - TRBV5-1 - TGCGCCAGCAGCTTGGGCCCGGGGGCGCGGTTCGAGCAGTACTTC CASSLGPGARFEQYF
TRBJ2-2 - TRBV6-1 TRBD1 TGTGCCAGCAGGACCGGGACAGGGGCCGGGGAGCTGTTTTTT CASRTGTGAGELFF
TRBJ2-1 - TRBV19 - TGTGCCAGTAGTAAACGGGGCTCCGGCGATGAGCAGTTCTTC CASSKRGSGDEQFF
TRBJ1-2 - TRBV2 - TGTGCCAGCAGTGTTGACACTAGCTATGGCTACACCTTC CASSVDTSYGYTF
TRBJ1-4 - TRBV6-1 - TGTGCCAGCAGTGATGGGTCTAATGAAAAACTGTTTTTT CASSDGSNEKLFF
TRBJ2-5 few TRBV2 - TGTGCCAGCTGTAGAGAAGAGACCCAGTACTTC CASCREETQYF
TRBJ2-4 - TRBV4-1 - TGCGCCAGCAGCCAAGCTAACATTCAGTACTTC CASSQANIQYF
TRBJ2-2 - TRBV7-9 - TGTGCCAGCAGCTCCCGGTGGAGGAGCCGGTCGAACACCGGGGAGCTGTTTTTT CASSSRWRSRSNTGELFF
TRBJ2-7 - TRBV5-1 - TGCGCCAGCAGCTTGGGGGCATATTACGAGCAGTACTTC CASSLGAYYEQYF
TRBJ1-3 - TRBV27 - TGTGCCAGCAGACTACAGGGCACTGGAAACACCATATATTTT CASRLQGTGNTIYF
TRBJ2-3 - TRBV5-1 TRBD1 TGCGCCAGCAGCTGGAACAAACAGGGGGCGATCACAGATACGCAGTATTTT CASSWNKQGAITDTQYF
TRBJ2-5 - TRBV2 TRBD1 TGTGCCAGCAGACTAACAGGGGCCCAGTACTTC CASRLTGAQYF
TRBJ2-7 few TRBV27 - TGTGCCAGCAGTTCCACGTGGGTACACTACGAGCAGTACTTC CASSSTWVHYEQYF
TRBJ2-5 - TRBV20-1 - TGCAGTGCTCATCCCAAAGAGACCCAGTACTTC CSAHPKETQYF
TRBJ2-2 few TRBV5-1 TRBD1 TGCGCCAGCAGCTTGGAACAGGGGGGCACCGGGGAGCTGTTTTTT CASSLEQGGTGELFF
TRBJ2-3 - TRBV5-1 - TGCGCCAGCAGCTCGGACGAGGGGACAGATACGCAGTATTTT CASSSDEGTDTQYF
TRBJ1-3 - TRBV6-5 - TGTGCCAGCAGTTACTCGCCGGTAGATGGAAACACCATATATTTT CASSYSPVDGNTIYF
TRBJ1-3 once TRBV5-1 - TGCGCCAGCAGCTCACAGGGATCTTTAGACACCATATATTTT CASSSQGSLDTIYF
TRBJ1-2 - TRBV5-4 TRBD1 TGTGCCAGCAGCTTGGTTGGCAGGGGGGATGGCTACACCTTC CASSLVGRGDGYTF
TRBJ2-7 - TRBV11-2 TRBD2 TGTGCCAGCAGACGCCCGGGACTAGCGAAGAGCTCCTACGAGCAGTACTTC CASRRPGLAKSSYEQYF